Presented here are 26 T cell receptor beta chains from one specimen sequenced in a study of T cell responses to AZD1222 COVID-19 vaccine. This table comes from immunoSEQ multiplex PCR, and its TCRdb copy is limited to in-frame clones, with some not included. The sample includes some 87,000 clones, 91% seen only once; the top ten take roughly 5%. The sequencing here drew on peripheral blood, taken on day 0 of MenACWY control vaccination. The origin of the receptors is an adult in good health.

The chain has TRBV9 and TRBJ2-2; TRBD2 agrees at 11 bases. The CDR3 sequence is 16 residues long. The germline V gene encodes CDR1 SGDLS and CDR2 YYNGEE. The V and J ends lost 0 bases and 4 bases, in that order; junction bases with no gene match: 2. The CDR3: CASSVVSGGATGELFF. As DNA, the CDR3 is TGTGCCAGCAGCGTAGTTAGCGGGGGGGCCACCGGGGAGCTGTTTTTT.

The chain uses TRBV28 and TRBJ1-2; TRBD1 aligns across 7 bases. This CDR3 is built from 15 residues. CDR1 is MDHEN and CDR2 is SYDVKM in the germline V gene. J was trimmed by 8 bases and V by 5 bases; bases with no gene match: 14. The CDR3 DNA sequence: TGTGCCAGCAGTACCTTGGACAGGCTAATGAAGGGCTACACCTTC. This codes for CASSTLDRLMKGYTF.

The chain employs TRBV7-2 and TRBJ1-5; a possible D gene is TRBD1 (5 bases). V lost 6 bases to trimming and J lost 1 base, with 13 bases between them. The germline V gene encodes CDR1 SGHTA and CDR2 FQGNSA. The CDR3 is made up of 15 amino acids. The CDR3 loop reads CASRSPGGSNQPQHF. The CDR3, as DNA: TGTGCCAGCAGATCCCCCGGGGGAAGCAATCAGCCCCAGCATTTT.

The chain has TRBV5-1 and TRBJ1-4, with D perhaps TRBD1 (5 bases). Germline V gives CDR1 SGHRS, CDR2 YFSETQ. V lost 2 bases and J lost 0, with 8 bases in between. This CDR3 has 15 residues. The CDR3 reads CASSLGEPTNEKLFF. The CDR3 nucleotides are TGCGCCAGCAGCTTAGGGGAGCCAACTAATGAAAAACTGTTTTTT.

This clone has a single count. The chain employs TRBV4-2 and TRBJ2-3; 9 nucleotides match TRBD2. The CDR3 sequence is 18 residues long. The J segment lost 5 bases and the V segment lost 0 bases, leaving 12 bases of the junction unmatched. Looked up from germline, CDR1 is LGHNA and CDR2 is YNFKEQ. The CDR3 loop reads CASSQDIRAGGRRDTQYF. Here the CDR3 DNA reads TGTGCCAGCAGCCAAGATATACGAGCGGGAGGACGTAGAGATACGCAGTATTTT.

The V call is TRBV5-8, the J call TRBJ1-5; D is perhaps TRBD1 (6 bases). The CDR3 extends over 15 amino acids. Per germline, CDR1 SGHTS and CDR2 YDEGEE. Trimming cost V 4 bases and J 4 bases, with 15 bases left between them. This chain's CDR3 is CASSISRGGNQPQHF. The CDR3 DNA reads as TGTGCCAGCAGCATCTCCAGGGGCGGTAATCAGCCCCAGCATTTT.

V usage is TRBV5-8 and J usage is TRBJ1-1; D remains unclear. The CDR3 loop spans 15 amino acids. Germline assignment: CDR1 SGHTS and CDR2 YDEGEE. The V and J ends lost 0 bases and 2 bases respectively, with 11 bases between them. The CDR3 DNA reads as TGTGCCAGCAGCTTGGTTTTTCGACGCAACACTGAAGCTTTCTTT. Protein sequence: CASSLVFRRNTEAFF.

Notes on this clone: The junction departs from germline at one end; a sequencing error may be responsible. CDR3 loop: CASSLGGRAGDTQYF. CDR3 DNA sequence: TGTGCTAGCAGCTTAGGGGGCAGAGCAGGGGATACGCAGTATTTT. The J gene is TRBJ2-3, the V gene TRBV7-7; 7 positions agree with TRBD1. Germline assignment: CDR1 SSHAT and CDR2 FNYEAQ (reference sequence). The CDR3 runs to 15 residues.

V and J are TRBV28 and TRBJ2-2; 8 bases agree with TRBD2. Germline V gives CDR1 MDHEN, CDR2 SYDVKM. CDR3 length equals 15 residues. V gave up 4 bases and J gave up 0 bases; unmatched junction bases: 1. CDR3 sequence reads: CASSSGGANTGELFF. The DNA for the CDR3 is TGTGCCAGCAGTTCCGGGGGGGCGAACACCGGGGAGCTGTTTTTT. Based on the CDR3 plus reference TRBV28 and TRBJ2-2, the full variable domain is DVKVTQSSRYLVKRTGEKVFLECVQDMDHENMFWYRQDPGLGLRLIYFSYDVKMKEKGDIPEGYSVSREKKERFSLILESASTNQTSMYLCASSSGGANTGELFFGEGSRLTVL.

The rearrangement joins TRBV2 to TRBJ2-7; D perhaps matches TRBD1 (6 bases). With 7 bases removed from V and 5 bases from J, the gap between germline ends came to 15 bases. The CDR3 runs 13 residues. Germline V gives CDR1 SNHLY, CDR2 FYNNEI. The DNA of the CDR3 is TGTGCCAGCAACCGCAGGGGTACCGACGAGCAGTACTTC. Residues: CASNRRGTDEQYF. The complete variable domain, with remaining parts taken from reference TRBV2 and TRBJ2-7, reads EPEVTQTPSHQVTQMGQEVILRCVPISNHLYFYWYRQILGQKVEFLVSFYNNEISEKSEIFDDQFSVERPDGSNFTLKIRSTKLEDSAMYFCASNRRGTDEQYFGPGTRLTVT.

The chain couples TRBV19 to TRBJ2-7, with no clear D. CDR3 size: 13 residues. The V end lost 3 bases, the J end lost 2 bases, and 8 bases lay between the germline ends. Germline values: CDR1 LNHDA, CDR2 SQIVND (reference sequence). CDR3 nucleotide sequence: TGTGCCAGTAGTATTGCACATACCTACGAGCAGTACTTC. Its translation is CASSIAHTYEQYF. Full variable domain (rest looked up from reference TRBV19 and TRBJ2-7): DGGITQSPKYLFRKEGQNVTLSCEQNLNHDAMYWYRQDPGQGLRLIYYSQIVNDFQKGDIAEGYSVSREKKESFPLTVTSAQKNPTAFYLCASSIAHTYEQYFGPGTRLTVT.

This clone turned up a few times. V gene TRBV9 combines with J gene TRBJ2-3; no firm D call. V was shortened by 8 bases and J by 1 base, with 14 bases between the two germline ends. The CDR3 consists of 14 residues. Looked up from germline, CDR1 is SGDLS and CDR2 is YYNGEE. CDR3 residues: CASEVPGGTDTQYF. The CDR3 region has the DNA TGTGCCAGTGAGGTGCCTGGGGGCACAGATACGCAGTATTTT.

The rearrangement links TRBV29-1 to TRBJ2-3; 7 bases map to TRBD2. The CDR3 covers 12 residues. Unmatched junction bases numbered 7, after V lost 4 bases and J lost 9 bases. Germline V gene sequence: CDR1 SQVTM, CDR2 ANQGSEA. DNA of the CDR3: TGCAGCGTTGGGAGGGAGGGCACCACGCAGTATTTT. Encoded protein: CSVGREGTTQYF.

The chain carries TRBV27 and TRBJ2-7; possibly TRBD1 for D (5 bases). Trimming cost V 5 bases and J 4 bases, with 12 bases left between them. Germline V lookup: CDR1 MNHEY, CDR2 SMNVEV (reference sequence). The length of the CDR3 is 13 residues. CDR3 DNA: TGTGCCAGCAGTCGATATCAGGGTTACGAGCAGTACTTC. This sequence encodes CASSRYQGYEQYF.

The rearrangement joins TRBV5-1 to TRBJ2-1; 10 bases fit TRBD1. The CDR3 spans 15 residues. The V gene end was trimmed by 4 bases and the J gene end by 6 bases; junction bases not matched to a gene: 7. Germline V gives CDR1 SGHRS, CDR2 YFSETQ. The CDR3 is CASSAGTGDINEQFF. The DNA for the CDR3 is TGCGCCAGCAGCGCCGGGACAGGGGATATCAATGAGCAGTTCTTC.

The chain couples TRBV24-1 to TRBJ1-2, with no clear D. The CDR3 spans 14 residues. Germline CDR1 and CDR2: KGHDR and SFDVKD. V dropped 4 bases and J dropped 0 bases, with 8 bases sitting between them. The DNA of the CDR3 is TGTGCCACCAGTGAGACCGGAGCTAACTATGGCTACACCTTC. Encoded protein: CATSETGANYGYTF.

V is TRBV5-1 and J is TRBJ1-1; D possibly corresponds to TRBD1 (5 bases). CDR1 is SGHRS, CDR2 YFSETQ, per germline. V shed 1 base and J shed 1 base, with 8 bases lying between them. The CDR3 consists of 14 residues. The CDR3 DNA follows: TGCGCCAGCAGCTTGAGGCAGGGGAACACTGAAGCTTTCTTT. It is translated as CASSLRQGNTEAFF.

This chain connects TRBV21-1 to TRBJ1-5. TRBV21-1 is termed a pseudogene. CDR3 size: 11 residues. CDR3 in amino acids: CASSRDQPQHF. CDR3 bases: TGTGCCAGCAGTCGGGATCAGCCCCAGCATTTT.

This chain joins TRBV18 and TRBJ1-5; D unclear. Germline CDR1 reads KGHSH; CDR2 reads LQKENI. The CDR3 has 13 amino acids. V lost 2 bases and J lost 5, with 7 bases in between. The CDR3 nucleotides are TGTGCCAGCTCACCAACCCCAGATCAGCCCCAGCATTTT. Residues: CASSPTPDQPQHF.

The gene calls are TRBV18 and TRBJ2-2, with 8 positions matching TRBD1. The germline CDR1 and CDR2 sequences are KGHSH and LQKENI. The CDR3 is 15 amino acids. The trim removed 3 bases at V and 3 bases at J, leaving 3 bases unmatched. The CDR3 nucleotides are TGTGCCAGCTCACCCGGACAGGGACACACCGGGGAGCTGTTTTTT. Its translation is CASSPGQGHTGELFF.

The chain combines TRBV10-3 with TRBJ2-3, with 8 nucleotides matching TRBD1. Germline loops: CDR1 ENHRY, CDR2 SYGVKD. This CDR3 has 15 residues. The ends lost 11 bases at V and 2 bases at J; junction bases unmatched: 12. CDR3 nucleotides: TGTGCCGTCGAAGAGCCAGGGGGCCCCACAGATACGCAGTATTTT. Protein sequence: CAVEEPGGPTDTQYF.

CDR3 sequence: CASSGRGQGAFRGKETQYF. The CDR3 nucleotides read TGTGCCAGCAGCGGCCGAGGACAGGGGGCTTTTCGAGGGAAAGAGACCCAGTACTTC. The rearrangement links TRBV5-5 to TRBJ2-5, with TRBD1 matching 11 bases. Germline V CDR1 and CDR2: SGHKS, YYEKEE (reference sequence). The CDR3 length is 19 residues. J gave up 3 bases and V 4 bases, and 17 bases lay outside the gene matches.

As DNA, the CDR3 is TGTGCCAGCAGTTACTCGACTAGCGGCCAAGAGACCCAGTACTTC. It yields the protein CASSYSTSGQETQYF. The rearrangement links TRBV6-5 to TRBJ2-5; 9 bases match TRBD2. The CDR3 is 15 residues long. CDR1 is MNHEY and CDR2 is SVGAGI in the germline V gene. The V and J ends lost 0 bases and 1 base, in that order; junction bases with no gene match: 0.

This sequence joins TRBV15 and TRBJ2-1; D is perhaps TRBD1 or TRBD2 (5 bases each). The CDR3 sequence is 14 residues long. Germline V gene data show CDR1 as LNHNV and CDR2 as YYDKDF (reference sequence). Trimming removed 1 base at V and 10 bases at J, with 14 bases between. This chain's CDR3 is CATSRADSGQEQFF. DNA of the CDR3: TGTGCCACCAGCAGAGCCGACAGCGGTCAGGAGCAGTTCTTC.

The chain links TRBV15 to TRBJ1-6, with unresolved D. In germline, CDR1 is LNHNV, CDR2 YYDKDF (reference sequence). V dropped 3 bases and J dropped 8 bases, with 5 bases sitting between them. The length of the CDR3 is 12 residues. The CDR3: CATSSLDSPLHF. The DNA for the CDR3 is TGTGCCACCAGCAGTCTAGATTCACCCCTCCACTTT.

As concerns this clone: One end of the junction varies from germline; a read error may be responsible. The chain is built from TRBV3-1 (or the pseudogene TRBV3-2) and TRBJ2-5; TRBD2 matches 15 bases. This CDR3 has 14 residues. CDR1 and CDR2 (germline): LGHDT, YNNKEL (reference sequence). The CDR3 DNA sequence: TGTGCCAGCACCCAAGGACTAGCGGGGGGGGCCCAGTACTTC. It translates to CASTQGLAGGAQYF.